A selection of T cell receptor beta chains follows, all from one sample in a study of Tregs in tolerant kidney transplant recipients. Using immunoSEQ multiplex PCR, the repertoire was profiled, and TCRdb retains in-frame clones only, with some absent. The sample carries some 69,000 clones, about 83% recorded once. The sample was CD4+ T cells from blood. The origin of the receptors is a human donor in good health. Both conserved end residues are part of each CDR3. Each record gives: clone size, V gene, J gene, D gene, CDR3 length, CDR3 DNA, CDR3 protein. D genes are given only for firm matches. Only some rows state a clone size, as once, few, many or a class for expanded clones.

-	TRBV6-1	TRBJ1-4	TRBD1	15	TGTGCCAGCAGTGAAATAACAGGGGTGGGTGAAAAACTGTTTTTT	CASSEITGVGEKLFF
-	TRBV11-1	TRBJ2-5	-	15	TGTGCCAGCAGCTTGAAATCGGGACTCCAAGAGACCCAGTACTTC	CASSLKSGLQETQYF
-	TRBV11-3	TRBJ1-5	-	11	TGTGCCACTGTCGGCAATCAGCCCCAGCATTTT	CATVGNQPQHF
-	TRBV28	TRBJ2-6	-	17	TGTGCCAGCACCCCCACGGAGCGGCTCTCTGGGGCCAACGTCCTGACTTTC	CASTPTERLSGANVLTF
-	TRBV15	TRBJ2-2	TRBD1	15	TGTGCCACCAGCAGAAGACAGGGGGGAAACGGGGAGCTGTTTTTT	CATSRRQGGNGELFF
-	TRBV4-2	TRBJ2-3	TRBD2	17	TGTGCCAGCAGCCACGAATTACTAGCGGGAGACACAGATACGCAGTATTTT	CASSHELLAGDTDTQYF
-	TRBV7-8	TRBJ1-5	TRBD1	15	TGTGCCAGCAGCTTGGACGGACAGGGTCATCAGCCCCAGCATTTT	CASSLDGQGHQPQHF
-	TRBV11-1	TRBJ1-1	-	14	TGTGCCAGCAGCTTGGGTATAGAAGACACTGAAGCTTTCTTT	CASSLGIEDTEAFF
once	TRBV4-1	TRBJ1-2	-	15	TGCGCCAGCAGCCAAGACCGCGAATACTGGGAAGGCTACACCTTC	CASSQDREYWEGYTF
-	TRBV10-1	TRBJ2-4	-	22	TGCGCCAGCATCTTCACAGGGTGTTTGGGGCCTACAAGCGCGGGAGCCAAAAACATTCAGTACTTC	CASIFTGCLGPTSAGAKNIQYF
-	TRBV7-8	TRBJ2-5	-	11	TGTGCCAGCAGCTTATCGGAGACCCAGTACTTC	CASSLSETQYF
once	TRBV5-6	TRBJ2-2	-	15	TGTGCCAGCAGCCCGACGGGGTTGGACACCGGGGAGCTGTTTTTT	CASSPTGLDTGELFF
-	TRBV2	TRBJ2-1	-	15	TGTGCCAGCAGTCAAAGCGACCCCTCCTACAATGAGCAGTTCTTC	CASSQSDPSYNEQFF
few	TRBV5-1	TRBJ2-6	TRBD1	19	TGCGCCAGCAGCGATGGCGCAGGGGGTAGCCTCTCTGGGGCCAACGTCCTGACTTTC	CASSDGAGGSLSGANVLTF
-	TRBV10-3	TRBJ1-1	TRBD1	15	TGTGCCATCAGTGAAGAGGACAGGGGGAACACTGAAGCTTTCTTT	CAISEEDRGNTEAFF
-	TRBV9	TRBJ2-7	TRBD2	18	TGTGCCAGCAGCGTAGGCCCTAGCGGGGGCGATTTTTCCTACGAGCAGTACTTC	CASSVGPSGGDFSYEQYF
once	TRBV7-8	TRBJ2-7	TRBD2	15	TGTGCCAGCAGCTTAATGTTAGCGGGTACCTACGAGCAGTACTTC	CASSLMLAGTYEQYF
-	TRBV6-5	TRBJ2-7	TRBD1	14	TGTGCCAGCAGTTATCCGGGACAGGGATACGAGCAGTACTTC	CASSYPGQGYEQYF
-	TRBV4-2	TRBJ2-4	TRBD2	14	TGTGCCAGCAGCCAAAAGGGAGGGGAAAACATTCAGTACTTC	CASSQKGGENIQYF
-	TRBV30	TRBJ2-6	TRBD1	18	TGTGCCTGGAGTTTTACGGGACAGGGAAGCTCTGGGGCCAACGTCCTGACTTTC	CAWSFTGQGSSGANVLTF
-	TRBV4-1	TRBJ2-1	-	16	TGCGCCAGCAGCCAAGGGGGACTGGATGGCGACAATGAGCAGTTCTTC	CASSQGGLDGDNEQFF
-	TRBV7-2	TRBJ2-7	-	15	TGTGCCAGCAGCTTAGTTGCAGCCCTATTCTACGAGCAGTACTTC	CASSLVAALFYEQYF
-	TRBV5-1	TRBJ2-7	TRBD1	15	TGCGCCAGCAGCCCTATGACAGGGGGCCTCTACGAGCAGTACTTC	CASSPMTGGLYEQYF
-	TRBV4-2	TRBJ1-2	-	14	TGTGCCAGCAGCCAAGATGGCAGGAATTATGGCTACACCTTC	CASSQDGRNYGYTF
-	TRBV5-1	TRBJ2-7	TRBD2	17	TGCGCCAGCAGCCGGACTAGCGGGGGGACAAGCTCCTACGAGCAGTACTTC	CASSRTSGGTSSYEQYF
-	TRBV4-3	TRBJ1-5	-	12	TGCGCCAGCAGCCAGGGGGCTGGGGCCCAGCATTTT	CASSQGAGAQHF
-	TRBV5-1	TRBJ1-5	-	14	TGCGCCAGCAGCTTGGGGGGGGCGGGTCAGCCCCAGCATTTT	CASSLGGAGQPQHF
-	TRBV30	TRBJ1-5	-	15	TGTGCCTGGAGTGCCGGGACATCCAGCAATCAGCCCCAGCATTTT	CAWSAGTSSNQPQHF
-	TRBV19	TRBJ1-5	-	15	TGTGCCAGTACCGATGGGGGGCCGGGCAATCAGCCCCAGCATTTT	CASTDGGPGNQPQHF
-	TRBV30	TRBJ2-3	-	12	TGTGCCTGGAGTGTAGAGTTAAGTACGCAGTATTTT	CAWSVELSTQYF
-	TRBV27	TRBJ2-1	TRBD1	15	TGTGCCAGCAGTTTAAAGGGACAGTTTTATGTTGAGCAGTTCTTC	CASSLKGQFYVEQFF
-	TRBV5-4	TRBJ2-1	-	11	TGTGCCAGCAGCGAGCGACTTGAGCAGTTCTTC	CASSERLEQFF
-	TRBV10-3	TRBJ1-1	-	14	TGTGCCATCAGTGCCGGACAGTGGAACACTGAAGCTTTCTTT	CAISAGQWNTEAFF
-	TRBV27	TRBJ2-2	-	11	TGTGCCAGCAGCTGGGGAGGGGAGCTGTTTTTT	CASSWGGELFF
-	TRBV9	TRBJ1-2	-	14	TGTGCCAGCAGCGTCCGGGGAGGGGCGAGCGGCTACACCTTC	CASSVRGGASGYTF
-	TRBV10-1	TRBJ2-1	-	12	TGCGCCAGCAGTCAACCTCCTCTTACTTCGTTCTTC	CASSQPPLTSFF
-	TRBV21-1	TRBJ1-2	-	16	TGTGCCAGCAGCAAAGGCGGACAGGGGGTCATCTATGGCTACACCTTC	CASSKGGQGVIYGYTF
-	TRBV4-2	TRBJ1-4	-	18	TGTGCCAGCAGCCAAAGGCCCATCGTAGAGGGATTTGGTGAAAAACTGTTTTTT	CASSQRPIVEGFGEKLFF
once	TRBV5-1	TRBJ2-7	TRBD1	16	TGCGCCAGCAGCCGAGCCCGGGACAGCCGTTTCTACGAGCAGTACTTC	CASSRARDSRFYEQYF
-	TRBV7-9	TRBJ2-1	-	16	TGTGCCAGCAGCTTCAGGCGGGGAAGCTCCTACAATGAGCAGTTCTTC	CASSFRRGSSYNEQFF
-	TRBV19	TRBJ1-1	-	15	TGTGCCAGTAGTATTGGCAGGGAGTGGAACACTGAAGCTTTCTTT	CASSIGREWNTEAFF
-	TRBV9	TRBJ2-7	TRBD2	15	TGTGCCAGCAGCGTTGTGGGAGGGCCGGGGGACGAGCAGTACTTC	CASSVVGGPGDEQYF
-	TRBV30	TRBJ1-1	-	15	TGTGCCTGGAGTCCCCCTGGACGGGGAGACACTGAAGCTTTCTTT	CAWSPPGRGDTEAFF
-	TRBV6-1	TRBJ2-5	TRBD2	12	TGTGCCACCGGGAGGTTTGGAGAGACCCAGTACTTC	CATGRFGETQYF
medium-sized	TRBV27	TRBJ2-4	-	18	TGTGCCAGGACCAGACGGGGACATATCATGCACCCAGAAAACATTCAGTACTTC	CARTRRGHIMHPENIQYF
-	TRBV27	TRBJ2-7	TRBD2	15	TGTGCCAGCACCCGGACTAGCGGGGGGCCCTACGAGCAGTACTTC	CASTRTSGGPYEQYF
-	TRBV4-3	TRBJ2-7	TRBD2	15	TGCGCCAGCAGCCAAGATAGAGCGGGAGAACGGGAGCAGTACTTC	CASSQDRAGEREQYF
once	TRBV7-2	TRBJ2-7	TRBD2	15	TGTGCCAGCAGCTCACAGCGGGGGGCGACCTACGAGCAGTACTTC	CASSSQRGATYEQYF
-	TRBV6-1	TRBJ2-1	-	15	TGTGCCAGCAGTGATACGCTAAGCTCCTACAATGAGCAGTTCTTC	CASSDTLSSYNEQFF
-	TRBV27	TRBJ1-2	-	17	TGTGCCAGCAGTTTATCACCAAACAGGGTGGGGCTCTATGGCTACACCTTC	CASSLSPNRVGLYGYTF